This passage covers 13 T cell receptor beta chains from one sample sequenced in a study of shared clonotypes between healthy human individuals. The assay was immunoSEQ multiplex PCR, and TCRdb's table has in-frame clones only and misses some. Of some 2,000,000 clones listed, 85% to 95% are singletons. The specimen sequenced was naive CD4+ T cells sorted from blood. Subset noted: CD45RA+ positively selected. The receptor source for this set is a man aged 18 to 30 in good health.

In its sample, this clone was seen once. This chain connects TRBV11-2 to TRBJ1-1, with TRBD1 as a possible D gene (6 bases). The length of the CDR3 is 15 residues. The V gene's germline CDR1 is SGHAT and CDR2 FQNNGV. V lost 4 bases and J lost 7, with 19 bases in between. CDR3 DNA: TGTGCCAGCAGCTCCCGTTCTAGGGGGGACGGTGAAGCTTTCTTT. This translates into CASSSRSRGDGEAFF.

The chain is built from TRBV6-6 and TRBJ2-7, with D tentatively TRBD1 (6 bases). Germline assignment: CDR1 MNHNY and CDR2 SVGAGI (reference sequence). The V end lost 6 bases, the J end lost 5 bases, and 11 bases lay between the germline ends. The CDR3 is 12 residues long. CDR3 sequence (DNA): TGTGCCAGCAGGCCAGGACAGAACGAGCAGTACTTC. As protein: CASRPGQNEQYF.

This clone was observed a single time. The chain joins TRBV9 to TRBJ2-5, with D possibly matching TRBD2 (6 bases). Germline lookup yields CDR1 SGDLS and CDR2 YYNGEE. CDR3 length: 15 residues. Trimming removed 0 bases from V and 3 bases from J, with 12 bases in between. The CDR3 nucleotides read TGTGCCAGCAGCGTAGGCGGGGCTAGCGAAGAGACCCAGTACTTC. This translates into CASSVGGASEETQYF.

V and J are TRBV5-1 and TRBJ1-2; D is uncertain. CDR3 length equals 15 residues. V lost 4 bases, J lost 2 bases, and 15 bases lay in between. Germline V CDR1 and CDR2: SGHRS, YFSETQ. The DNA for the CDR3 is TGCGCCAGCAGCCAGACCTTCACTTCCAACTATGGCTACACCTTC. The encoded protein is CASSQTFTSNYGYTF. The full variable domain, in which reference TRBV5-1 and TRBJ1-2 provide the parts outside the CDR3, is KAGVTQTPRYLIKTRGQQVTLSCSPISGHRSVSWYQQTPGQGLQFLFEYFSETQRNKGNFPGRFSGRQFSNSRSEMNVSTLELGDSALYLCASSQTFTSNYGYTFGSGTRLTVV.

The CDR3 is CASSSINSPLHF. CDR3 DNA: TGTGCCAGCAGTTCCATCAATTCACCCCTCCACTTT. The chain combines TRBV2 with TRBJ1-6; D is unresolved. The CDR3 length is 12 residues. Germline assignment: CDR1 SNHLY and CDR2 FYNNEI. V lost 5 bases and J lost 7, with 6 bases in between.

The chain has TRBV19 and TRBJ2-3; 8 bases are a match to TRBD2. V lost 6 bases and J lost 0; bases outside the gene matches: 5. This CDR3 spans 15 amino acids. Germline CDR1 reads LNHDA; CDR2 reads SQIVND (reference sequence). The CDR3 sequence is CASSKPSGSTDTQYF. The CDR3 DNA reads TGTGCCAGTAGCAAGCCTAGCGGGAGCACAGATACGCAGTATTTT.

In DNA form, the CDR3 reads TGTGCCAGCAGTCGCACCCCCGGGGGTGAGGAAAAACTGTTTTTT. Protein sequence: CASSRTPGGEEKLFF. The V gene is TRBV5-4, the J gene TRBJ1-4; TRBD1 might be the D (5 bases). V was cut by 5 bases and J by 8 bases, with 19 bases left in between. This CDR3 region has 15 residues. CDR1 and CDR2 (germline): SGHNT, YYREEE (reference sequence).

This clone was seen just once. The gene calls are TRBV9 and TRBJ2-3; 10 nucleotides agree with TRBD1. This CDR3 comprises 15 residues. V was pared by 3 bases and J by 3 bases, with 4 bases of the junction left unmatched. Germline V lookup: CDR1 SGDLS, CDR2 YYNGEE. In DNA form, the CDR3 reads TGTGCCAGCAGCGGGGGACAGGGGATAACAGATACGCAGTATTTT. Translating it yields CASSGGQGITDTQYF.

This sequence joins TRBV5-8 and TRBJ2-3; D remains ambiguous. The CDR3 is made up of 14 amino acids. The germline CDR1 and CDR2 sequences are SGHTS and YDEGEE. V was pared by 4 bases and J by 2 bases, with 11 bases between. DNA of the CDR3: TGTGCCAGCAGCCCCGGAACCCACACAGATACGCAGTATTTT. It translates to CASSPGTHTDTQYF.

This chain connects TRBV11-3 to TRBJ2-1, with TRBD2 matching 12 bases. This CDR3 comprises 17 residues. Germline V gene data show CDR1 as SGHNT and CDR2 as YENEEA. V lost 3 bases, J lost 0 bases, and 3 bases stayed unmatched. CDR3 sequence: CASSLTSGGSSYNEQFF. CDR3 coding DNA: TGTGCCAGCAGCTTGACTAGCGGGGGAAGCTCCTACAATGAGCAGTTCTTC. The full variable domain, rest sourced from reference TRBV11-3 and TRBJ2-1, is EAGVVQSPRYKIIEKKQPVAFWCNPISGHNTLYWYLQNLGQGPELLIRYENEEAVDDSQLPKDRFSAERLKGVDSTLKIQPAELGDSAVYLCASSLTSGGSSYNEQFFGPGTRLTVL.

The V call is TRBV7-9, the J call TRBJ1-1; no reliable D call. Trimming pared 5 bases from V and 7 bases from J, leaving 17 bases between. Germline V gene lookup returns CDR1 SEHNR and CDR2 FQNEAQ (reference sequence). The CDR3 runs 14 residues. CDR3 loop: CASSQVRAADEAFF. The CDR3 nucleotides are TGTGCCAGCAGCCAAGTTAGGGCCGCTGATGAAGCTTTCTTT.

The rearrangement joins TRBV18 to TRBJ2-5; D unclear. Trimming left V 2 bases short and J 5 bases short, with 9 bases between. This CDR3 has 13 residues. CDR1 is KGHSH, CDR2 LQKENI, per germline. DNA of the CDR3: TGTGCCAGCTCACCAGGGGTACCGGAGACCCAGTACTTC. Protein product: CASSPGVPETQYF. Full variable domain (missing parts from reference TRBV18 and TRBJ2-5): NAGVMQNPRHLVRRRGQEARLRCSPMKGHSHVYWYRQLPEEGLKFMVYLQKENIIDESGMPKERFSAEFPKEGPSILRIQQVVRGDSAAYFCASSPGVPETQYFGPGTRLLVL.

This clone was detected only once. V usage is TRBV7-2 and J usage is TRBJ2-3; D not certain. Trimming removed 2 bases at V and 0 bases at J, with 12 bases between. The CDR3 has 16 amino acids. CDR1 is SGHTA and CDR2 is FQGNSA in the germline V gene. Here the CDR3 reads CASSLCGFTSTDTQYF. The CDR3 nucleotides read TGTGCCAGCAGCTTATGTGGCTTCACTAGCACAGATACGCAGTATTTT.